Sequencing of this T cell receptor beta chain was carried out in a study of glioma-infiltrating T cells after dendritic cell vaccination. The germline V gene encodes CDR1 MNHEY and CDR2 SVGAGI. V lost 2 bases and J lost 0, with 9 bases in between. The CDR3 has 15 amino acids. Time point denoted: after dendritic cell vaccination, including at tumor progression/relapse. Assay: immunoSEQ multiplex PCR; the TCRdb copy retains only in-frame clones and omits some. The repertoire holds more than 95,000 clones, with 65% to 85% as singletons. This chain uses TRBV6-5 with TRBJ2-3; D may be TRBD2 (5 bases). The receptor was isolated from a human donor with glioblastoma. The input for sequencing was blood, taken after dendritic cell vaccination. The CDR3, as DNA: TGTGCCAGCAGTTACAGCGGACCTAGCACAGATACGCAGTATTTT. Its translation is CASSYSGPSTDTQYF.